This TCR beta chain appears in the sequencing data of a study of beta chain features in type 1 diabetes. Of the isolated RNA, all was reverse transcribed, and so the sequenced material was expressed TCRB transcripts. Produced via immunoSEQ multiplex PCR; TCRdb's table is partial and in-frame only. This table holds 150,000 to 190,000 clones, less than 9.5% found once. Germline V gene sequence: CDR1 MGHRA, CDR2 YSYEKL. This CDR3 has 15 residues. V lost 0 bases to trimming and J lost 8 bases, with 16 bases between them. The chain couples TRBV4-1 to TRBJ1-2; a possible D gene is TRBD1 (6 bases). The sample consisted of central memory CD4+ T cells from blood. The source is a man between 18 and 35 years old in good health. The CDR3 DNA is TGCGCCAGCAGCCAAGAAATCCGGGACATGAACGGCTACACCTTC. Its translation is CASSQEIRDMNGYTF.